Given below is one T cell receptor (beta chain) in context. What it binds is unknown. This entry is derived from a study of blood T cells in healthy people across ages. Together with a sample-barcoded 5' primer, a J-beta primer mix was included in a second PCR lasting roughly 6 to 12 cycles. TCRdb recomputed calls from the 5' RACE reads with MiXCR, one row per CDR3 protein. In the table there are 1.5 million or so distinct CDR3 sequences, 35% to 45% of which are singletons. CDR3 size: 14 residues. Broader study findings: Age showed a roughly linear inverse relationship with TCR beta diversity per million T cells. It was the long-lived donors that had more naive CD4+ cells and higher diversity than aged donors. PBMC samples, being unsorted, prevented any conclusive comparison of naive and antigen-experienced cells. Investigators treated diversity estimates from one million T cells as underestimates.

The chain has TRBV12-3 or TRBV12-4 and TRBJ2-5; either TRBD1 or TRBD2 may supply D (5 bases each). The closer fit of TRBJ2-7 to the DNA end suggests the J call may be wrong. The sequenced sample was blood. The sequence came from a woman younger than 30 in good health. The CDR3 bases are TGTGCCAGCAGCTCCGGGACCCCTACCTACGAGCAGTACTTC. Encoded protein: CASSSGTPTYEQYF.